This passage covers 10 T cell receptor beta chains from one sample sequenced in a study of blood T cells in healthy people across ages. A second PCR, run for roughly 7 to 12 cycles, used a sample-barcoded 5' primer plus a J-beta primer mix. TCRdb fed the 5' RACE reads into MiXCR, producing one record per CDR3 protein. The repertoire has about 1.6 million distinct CDR3 sequences, about 31% of them found once; the top ten carry 11%. Sequenced input: blood. The receptors come from a woman aged 25 to 39 in good health.

This rearrangement joins TRBV18 to TRBJ2-7, with D possibly TRBD2 on 5 matching bases. The V end lost 2 bases, the J end lost 4 bases, and 12 bases lay between the germline ends. From germline, CDR1 is KGHSH and CDR2 LQKENI. The CDR3 loop spans 14 amino acids. The CDR3, as DNA: TGTGCCAGCTCACCATTGTCGGGAACATACGAGCAGTACTTC. It encodes CASSPLSGTYEQYF.

V gene TRBV7-9 combines with J gene TRBJ2-3; no firm D call. Germline CDR1 reads SEHNR; CDR2 reads FQNEAQ (reference sequence). Trimming removed 1 base from V and 6 bases from J, with 11 bases in between. The CDR3 runs 14 residues. The CDR3 DNA reads as TGTGCCAGCAGCTTAGTCTCAACAAGGGATACGCAGTATTTT. It specifies CASSLVSTRDTQYF.

The chain carries TRBV2 and TRBJ2-1; 11 bases line up with TRBD2. Germline V gene data show CDR1 as SNHLY and CDR2 as FYNNEI. This CDR3 region has 17 residues. V was pared by 6 bases and J by 5 bases, with 12 bases of the junction left unmatched. For the CDR3, the DNA is TGTGCCAGCAGCGCCCCTTTACTAGCGGGAGTCAACAATGAGCAGTTCTTC. This encodes CASSAPLLAGVNNEQFF.

This chain joins TRBV7-9 and TRBJ1-2; no firm D call. The CDR3 totals 15 residues. Germline CDR1 and CDR2: SEHNR and FQNEAQ (reference sequence). V dropped 1 base and J dropped 3 bases, with 12 bases sitting between them. The CDR3, as DNA: TGTGCCAGCAGCTTAGGGAGGGAAGTGGACTATGGCTACACCTTC. This sequence encodes CASSLGREVDYGYTF.

V and J are TRBV7-3 and TRBJ2-5; 8 bases are a match to TRBD2. In germline, CDR1 is SGHTA, CDR2 FQGTGA. Trimming at V came to 8 bases and at J to 9 bases, leaving 11 bases not matched to a gene. This CDR3 has 13 residues. The CDR3 loop reads CASAESGGAAQYF. The CDR3 nucleotides read TGTGCCAGCGCCGAAAGCGGGGGAGCGGCCCAGTACTTC.

This sequence joins TRBV7-9 and TRBJ1-1, with 7 nucleotides matching TRBD1. The CDR3 runs 14 residues. After removal of 6 bases from V and 3 bases from J, the junction contained 7 bases not matched to a gene. The germline CDR1 and CDR2 sequences are SEHNR and FQNEAQ (reference sequence). The DNA of the CDR3 is TGTGCCAGCAGGCCACAGGGGACAGACACTGAAGCTTTCTTT. This sequence encodes CASRPQGTDTEAFF.

The table lists this clonotype with a few counts. The rearrangement uses TRBV4-1 and TRBJ2-1; 11 nucleotides align to TRBD2. The germline gives CDR1 MGHRA, CDR2 YSYEKL. The ends lost 0 bases at V and 7 bases at J; junction bases unmatched: 2. There are 15 residues in the CDR3. CDR3 in DNA: TGCGCCAGCAGCCAAGAGGGACTAGCGGAAAATGAGCAGTTCTTC. Translation: CASSQEGLAENEQFF.

This clonotype was detected only a few times. This chain connects TRBV3-1 to TRBJ2-5, with 12 bases that match TRBD2. The CDR3 sequence is 18 residues long. The trim removed 1 base at V and 4 bases at J, leaving 10 bases unmatched. Germline V CDR1 and CDR2: LGHDT, YNNKEL (reference sequence). CDR3 DNA: TGTGCCAGCAGCCAAGCGTTCGTGACTAGCGGGAGTGCAGAGACCCAGTACTTC. As protein: CASSQAFVTSGSAETQYF.

The chain couples TRBV5-1 to TRBJ2-2, with 11 bases fitting TRBD2. The V segment lost 4 bases and the J segment 1 base; nucleotides outside the gene matches: 3. Germline V gene data show CDR1 as SGHRS and CDR2 as YFSETQ. The CDR3 spans 16 residues. The CDR3 spells CASSAGLAVNTGELFF. The CDR3 nucleotides read TGCGCCAGCAGCGCGGGACTAGCGGTGAACACCGGGGAGCTGTTTTTT.

This clonotype was found a few times. This rearrangement joins TRBV13 to TRBJ2-6; TRBD1 matches 7 bases. This CDR3 has 18 residues. Trimming removed 5 bases from V and 0 bases from J; junction bases left unmatched: 10. Germline V CDR1 and CDR2: PRHDT, FYEKMQ (reference sequence). As DNA, the CDR3 is TGTGCCAGCAGCCCGACAGGGAATAGGCTCTCTGGGGCCAACGTCCTGACTTTC. Translation: CASSPTGNRLSGANVLTF. Combining the CDR3 with reference TRBV13 and TRBJ2-6 gives the whole variable domain AAGVIQSPRHLIKEKRETATLKCYPIPRHDTVYWYQQGPGQDPQFLISFYEKMQSDKGSIPDRFSAQQFSDYHSELNMSSLELGDSALYFCASSPTGNRLSGANVLTFGAGSRLTVL.